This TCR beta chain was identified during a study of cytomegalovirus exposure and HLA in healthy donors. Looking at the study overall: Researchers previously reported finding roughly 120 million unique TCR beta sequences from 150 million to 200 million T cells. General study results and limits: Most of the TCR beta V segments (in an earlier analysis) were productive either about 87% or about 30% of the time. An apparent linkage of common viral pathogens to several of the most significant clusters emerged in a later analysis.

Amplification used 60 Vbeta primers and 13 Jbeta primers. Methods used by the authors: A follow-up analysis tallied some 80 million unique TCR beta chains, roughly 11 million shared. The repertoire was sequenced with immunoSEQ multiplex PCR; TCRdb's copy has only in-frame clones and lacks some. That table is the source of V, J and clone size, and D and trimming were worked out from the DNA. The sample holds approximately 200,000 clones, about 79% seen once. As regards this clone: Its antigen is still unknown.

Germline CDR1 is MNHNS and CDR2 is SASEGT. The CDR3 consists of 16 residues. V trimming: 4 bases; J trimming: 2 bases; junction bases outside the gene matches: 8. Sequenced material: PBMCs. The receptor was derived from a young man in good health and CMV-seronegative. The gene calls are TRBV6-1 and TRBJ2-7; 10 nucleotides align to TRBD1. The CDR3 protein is CASSVLGTGVAYEQYF. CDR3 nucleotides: TGTGCCAGCAGTGTTTTGGGGACAGGGGTCGCCTACGAGCAGTACTTC.